These T cell receptor beta chains were read from a single sample in a study of T cell repertoires in cytomegalovirus infection. One entry per CDR3 protein, called by TCRdb with MiXCR from the reads. Of roughly 230,000 distinct CDR3 sequences in the sample, approximately 7% were seen once. Material for sequencing was PBMCs. The receptors were gathered from a human donor in good health (CMV status not recorded). Some clones in this sample may be carry-over from other donors' samples. Each CDR3 is given with its conserved first and last residue. The D gene is left open where the match is weak. A clone size is listed for some rows: how often the clone was seen (once, few, many), or a class if it is expanded.

v_call	d_call	clone_size	j_call	cdr3_nt	cdr3_aa
TRBV14	.	many	TRBJ2-5	TGTGCCAGCAGCCAAGGGTCCGGGTCGGGAGAGACCCAGTACTTC	CASSQGSGSGETQYF
TRBV6-6	TRBD1	many	TRBJ1-5	TGTGCCAGCAGTTACTCGTGGGGGACAGCTACTTATAGCAATCAGCCCCAGCATTTT	CASSYSWGTATYSNQPQHF
TRBV30	.	.	TRBJ2-5	TGTGCCTGGGAACCCGGGGCAGGGCTAGGAGAGACCCAGTACTTC	CAWEPGAGLGETQYF
TRBV20-1	TRBD1	few	TRBJ1-1	TGCAGTGCTACGGACAGGGGCGGGGGCACTGAAGCTTTCTTT	CSATDRGGGTEAFF
TRBV29-1	.	few	TRBJ1-1	TGCAGCGTTGTTCCTTTGGCTGAAGCTTTCTTT	CSVVPLAEAFF
TRBV5-1	TRBD2	many	TRBJ2-7	TGCGCCAGCAGCCCGGGACTAGCGGCGGGCCTCGAGCAGTACTTC	CASSPGLAAGLEQYF
TRBV20-1	TRBD2	many	TRBJ2-3	TGCAGTGCTAGAGGAGGGCTAGCGGGGATGAGAAGCACAGATACGCAGTATTTT	CSARGGLAGMRSTDTQYF
TRBV5-1	.	many	TRBJ1-6	TGCGCCAGCAGCTTGGAGGCCAGGGCCTCACCCCTCCACTTT	CASSLEARASPLHF
TRBV27	.	many	TRBJ2-1	TGTGCCAGCAGCCCATGGTTGGGGGTCGACTACAATGAGCAGTTCTTC	CASSPWLGVDYNEQFF
TRBV11-2	.	many	TRBJ2-6	TGTGCCAGCATCGGGCGGGCCCCCTCTGGGGCCAACGTCCTGACTTTC	CASIGRAPSGANVLTF
TRBV6-5	.	few	TRBJ2-3	TGTGCCAGCAGTTACGGGGGTAGGACAGATACGCAGTATTTT	CASSYGGRTDTQYF
TRBV4-2	TRBD1	few	TRBJ1-2	TGTGCCAGCAGCCATTCGACAGGGGCCAGAGGCTACACCTTC	CASSHSTGARGYTF
TRBV28	TRBD1	.	TRBJ1-2	TGTGCCAGCAGTTATGGGAATTGGGACAGGAACGATGGCTACACCTTC	CASSYGNWDRNDGYTF
TRBV28	.	many	TRBJ1-4	TGTGCCAGCAGTTTATACGGGCTTGAAAAACTGTTTTTT	CASSLYGLEKLFF
TRBV7-2	.	many	TRBJ1-1	TGTGCCAGCAGCATAGACAAAAGAGCTTTCTTT	CASSIDKRAFF
TRBV20-1	.	many	TRBJ2-7	TGCAGTGCTAGTAGGGATACAGAGGAGCAGTACTTC	CSASRDTEEQYF
TRBV6-6	.	many	TRBJ1-5	TGTGCCAGCAGTTACTCTTGGGGGGTGGGCAATCAGCCCCAGCATTTT	CASSYSWGVGNQPQHF
TRBV20-1	.	many	TRBJ2-3	TGCAGTGCGAGGACCGATCCAGATACGCAGTATTTT	CSARTDPDTQYF
TRBV5-5	.	many	TRBJ2-2	TGTGCCAGCAGCTTATCTGCTAGTTTTACCGGGGAGCTGTTTTTT	CASSLSASFTGELFF
TRBV28	.	many	TRBJ1-1	TGTGCCAGCAAAAGGAACACTGAAGCTTTCTTT	CASKRNTEAFF
TRBV12-3/TRBV12-4	.	many	TRBJ1-2	TGTGCCAGCAGTGCCAGTCTTAACTATGGCTACACCTTC	CASSASLNYGYTF
TRBV12-3/TRBV12-4	TRBD1	many	TRBJ2-7	TGTGCCAGCACCTGGGGGACAGGGAACAACGAGCAGTACTTC	CASTWGTGNNEQYF
TRBV7-8	.	many	TRBJ1-2	TGTGCCAGCAGCTCTAGGCTTAGGACAGATAACTATGGCTACACCTTC	CASSSRLRTDNYGYTF
TRBV29-1	.	few	TRBJ1-2	TGCAGCGTGCAGATGGGGGGATTTGGCTACACCTTC	CSVQMGGFGYTF
TRBV18	.	many	TRBJ1-6	TGTGCCAGCTCACCAAACCGCCGGGCTTTAGGAAATTCACCCCTCCACTTT	CASSPNRRALGNSPLHF
TRBV12-3/TRBV12-4	TRBD1	many	TRBJ2-3	TGTGCCAGCAGTCCCCGGACAGGGGGTACAGATACGCAGTATTTT	CASSPRTGGTDTQYF
TRBV20-1	.	many	TRBJ2-7	TGCAGTGCTAGAGATATGGCGCGAGAGCAGTACTTC	CSARDMAREQYF
TRBV10-3	.	many	TRBJ2-1	TGTGCCATCAGTTCCAAGTCAGGGGATGAGCAGTTCTTC	CAISSKSGDEQFF
TRBV7-9	.	many	TRBJ2-5	TGTGCCAGCAGCCCAAGCCGGACATTCCAAGAGACCCAGTACTTC	CASSPSRTFQETQYF
TRBV29-1	TRBD1	many	TRBJ2-7	TGCAGCGTTTACCGACAGGGTAGTACCTACGAGCAGTACTTC	CSVYRQGSTYEQYF
TRBV12-3/TRBV12-4	.	many	TRBJ1-2	TGTGCCAGCAGACAGGGAGTGGATGGCTACACCTTC	CASRQGVDGYTF
TRBV7-2	.	many	TRBJ1-3	TGTGCCAGCAGCCCCCATCGGGGAGCCGGAAACACCATATATTTT	CASSPHRGAGNTIYF
TRBV7-2	.	many	TRBJ1-5	TGTGCCAGCAGCTTAGATGTCGATCAGCCCCAGCATTTT	CASSLDVDQPQHF
TRBV4-1	.	few	TRBJ2-5	TGCGCCAGCAGCCAAAACGGGGCCCAAGAGACCCAGTACTTC	CASSQNGAQETQYF
TRBV20-1	TRBD1	many	TRBJ1-2	TGCAGTGCTCTCGACAGGGGCCTCGGCTACACCTTC	CSALDRGLGYTF
TRBV20-1	TRBD2	few	TRBJ2-3	TGCAGTGCTGGGACTAGCCGCGCAGATACGCAGTATTTT	CSAGTSRADTQYF
TRBV2	TRBD2	many	TRBJ2-5	TGTGCCAGCAGTGAAGCGCTGACTAGCGTGTACTTC	CASSEALTSVYF
TRBV14	TRBD2	.	TRBJ2-3	TGTGCCAGCAGCCGACCAAGCGGGGGCACAGATACGCAGTATTTT	CASSRPSGGTDTQYF
TRBV7-2	.	many	TRBJ1-2	TGTGCCAGCAGCTTATTCGGATCGAGGGACTATGGCTACACCTTC	CASSLFGSRDYGYTF
TRBV6-2/TRBV6-3	TRBD1	many	TRBJ2-4	TGTGCCAGCAGCCAAAACAGGGGGCCAAAATACTTC	CASSQNRGPKYF
TRBV2	.	many	TRBJ2-1	TGTGCCAGCAGGCGGCAGGGAAGTAACTATGAGCAGTTCTTC	CASRRQGSNYEQFF
TRBV7-8	TRBD2	many	TRBJ2-1	TGTGCCAGCAATACTAGAAAGTCTAGCGGGGGGGCCAATGAGCAGTTCTTC	CASNTRKSSGGANEQFF
TRBV20-1	TRBD2	many	TRBJ2-3	TGCAGTGCGCTAGCGGGGGGAGTCACAGATACGCAGTATTTT	CSALAGGVTDTQYF
TRBV20-1	.	many	TRBJ2-5	TGCAGTGCTAGAGATGCCCCACGGGAGACCCAGTACTTC	CSARDAPRETQYF
TRBV14	TRBD2	many	TRBJ2-5	TGTGCCAGCAGCCCCCAGCGGGGGGGCTTAGAGACCCAGTACTTC	CASSPQRGGLETQYF
TRBV20-1	TRBD2	many	TRBJ2-7	TGCAGTGCTAGACAGACTAGCAGCGAGCAGTACTTC	CSARQTSSEQYF
TRBV29-1	.	many	TRBJ1-4	TGCAGCGTTACGGTTCAGGAAAAACTGTTTTTT	CSVTVQEKLFF
TRBV9	TRBD2	many	TRBJ2-1	TGTGCCAGCAGCGAGGCTAGCGGGGGGGCCGGGACCTACAATGAGCAGTTCTTC	CASSEASGGAGTYNEQFF
TRBV28	TRBD2	.	TRBJ2-5	TGTGCCAGCAGTCCCGGGGGAGGGAGACAGACCCAGTACTTC	CASSPGGGRQTQYF
TRBV5-5	TRBD1	many	TRBJ2-2	TGTGCCAGCACCTCAGACGGGACAGGGAACACCGGGGAGCTGTTTTTT	CASTSDGTGNTGELFF
TRBV25-1	.	.	TRBJ1-3	TGTGCCAGTAGCACTCTGGACACCATATATTTT	CASSTLDTIYF
TRBV6-6	.	many	TRBJ1-1	TGTGCCAGCAGTCCCACAGGGAGGGACACTGAAGCTTTCTTT	CASSPTGRDTEAFF
TRBV20-1	.	many	TRBJ1-5	TGCAGTGCTAGTGTAGGCGGTGGCAATCAGCCCCAGCATTTT	CSASVGGGNQPQHF
TRBV10-2	.	many	TRBJ1-5	TGCGCCAGCAGTGAACCTAGGATCCCCCGCGGCAGAACAAGGAGCAATCAGCCCCAGCATTTT	CASSEPRIPRGRTRSNQPQHF
TRBV28	.	.	TRBJ1-2	TGTGCCAGTACCACCAGCGGGGAAAACTATGGCTACACCTTC	CASTTSGENYGYTF
TRBV2	.	.	TRBJ2-5	TGTGCCAGCAGAAAGGGCGGGGAGACCCAGTACTTC	CASRKGGETQYF
TRBV20-1	TRBD2	many	TRBJ2-2	TGCAGTGCTAGAGCTTGGACTAGCGGGGGGACCGGGGAGCTGTTTTTT	CSARAWTSGGTGELFF